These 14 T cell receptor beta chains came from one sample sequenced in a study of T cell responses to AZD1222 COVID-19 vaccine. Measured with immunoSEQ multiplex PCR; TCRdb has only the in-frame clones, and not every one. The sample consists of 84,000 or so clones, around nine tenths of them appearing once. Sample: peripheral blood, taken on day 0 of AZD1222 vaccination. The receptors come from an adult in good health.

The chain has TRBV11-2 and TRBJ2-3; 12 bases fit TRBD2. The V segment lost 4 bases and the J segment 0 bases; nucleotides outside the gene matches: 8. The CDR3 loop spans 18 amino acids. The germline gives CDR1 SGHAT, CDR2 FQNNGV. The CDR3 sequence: CASSSSGRGGHSTDTQYF. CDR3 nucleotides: TGTGCCAGCAGCTCTAGCGGGAGGGGGGGTCATAGCACAGATACGCAGTATTTT.

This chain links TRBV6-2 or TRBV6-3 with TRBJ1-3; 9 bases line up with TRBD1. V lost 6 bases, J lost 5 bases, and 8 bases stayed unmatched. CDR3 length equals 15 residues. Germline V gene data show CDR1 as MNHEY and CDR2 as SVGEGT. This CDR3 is CASSFGQGQRNTIYF. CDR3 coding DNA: TGTGCCAGCAGCTTCGGACAGGGGCAAAGAAACACCATATATTTT.

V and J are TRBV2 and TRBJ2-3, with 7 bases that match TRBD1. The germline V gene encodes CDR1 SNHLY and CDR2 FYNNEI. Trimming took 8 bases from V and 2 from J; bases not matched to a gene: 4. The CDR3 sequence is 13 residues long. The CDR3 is CASQGQITDTQYF. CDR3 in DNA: TGTGCCAGCCAGGGACAGATCACAGATACGCAGTATTTT.

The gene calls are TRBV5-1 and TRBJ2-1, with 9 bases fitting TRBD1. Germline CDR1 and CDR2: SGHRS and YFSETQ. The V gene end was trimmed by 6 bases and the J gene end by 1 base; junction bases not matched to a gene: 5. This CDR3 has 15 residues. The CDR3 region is CASTAGTGSYNEQFF. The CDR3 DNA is TGCGCCAGCACGGCTGGGACAGGGTCCTACAATGAGCAGTTCTTC.

CDR3 protein: CASSIRGRAPEGYTF. CDR3 in DNA: TGTGCCAGTAGTATACGGGGTCGGGCCCCGGAAGGCTACACCTTC. V is TRBV19 and J is TRBJ1-2; the D is unclear. The CDR3 runs to 15 residues. Germline assignment: CDR1 LNHDA and CDR2 SQIVND (reference sequence). Deletions cut 2 bases from V and 8 bases from J, with 18 bases between.

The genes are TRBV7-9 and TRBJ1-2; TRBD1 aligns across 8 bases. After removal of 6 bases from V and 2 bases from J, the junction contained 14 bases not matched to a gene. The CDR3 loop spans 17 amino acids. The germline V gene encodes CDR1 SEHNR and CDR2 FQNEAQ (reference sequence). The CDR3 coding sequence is TGTGCCAGCAGTACACATCTAGGACAGGGCTCGAACTATGGCTACACCTTC. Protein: CASSTHLGQGSNYGYTF.

CDR3 sequence (DNA): TGCGCCAGCAGCACTCAGGGGAACACCGGGGAGCTGTTTTTT. Protein sequence: CASSTQGNTGELFF. V and J are TRBV5-1 and TRBJ2-2; a weak D match, TRBD1 (5 bases). Germline V gene lookup returns CDR1 SGHRS and CDR2 YFSETQ. The CDR3 extends over 14 amino acids. Deletions cut 4 bases from V and 1 base from J, with 8 bases between.

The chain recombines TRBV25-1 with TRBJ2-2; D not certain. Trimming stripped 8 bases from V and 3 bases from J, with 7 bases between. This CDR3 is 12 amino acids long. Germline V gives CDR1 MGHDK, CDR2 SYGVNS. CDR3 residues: CASVDHTGELFF. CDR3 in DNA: TGTGCCAGCGTCGACCACACCGGGGAGCTGTTTTTT. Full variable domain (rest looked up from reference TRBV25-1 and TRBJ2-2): EADIYQTPRYLVIGTGKKITLECSQTMGHDKMYWYQQDPGMELHLIHYSYGVNSTEKGDLSSESTVSRIRTEHFPLTLESARPSHTSQYLCASVDHTGELFFGEGSRLTVL.

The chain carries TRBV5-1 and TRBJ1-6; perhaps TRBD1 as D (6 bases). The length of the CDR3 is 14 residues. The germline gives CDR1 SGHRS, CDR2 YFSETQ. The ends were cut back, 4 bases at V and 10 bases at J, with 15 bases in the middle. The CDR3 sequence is CASSTSGVGSPLHF. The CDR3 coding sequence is TGCGCCAGCAGCACCTCAGGGGTGGGGTCACCCCTCCACTTT.

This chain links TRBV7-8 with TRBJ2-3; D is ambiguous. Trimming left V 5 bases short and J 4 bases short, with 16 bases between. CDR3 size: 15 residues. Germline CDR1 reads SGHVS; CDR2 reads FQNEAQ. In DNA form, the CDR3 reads TGTGCCAGCAGCACCCGGTGGACCGGAGCAGATACGCAGTATTTT. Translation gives CASSTRWTGADTQYF.

CDR3 nucleotide sequence: TGTGCCAGCAGTGAAGCGCTTCGCCGGACGGCGGAGGGGACCCAGTACTTC. Amino acids: CASSEALRRTAEGTQYF. The rearrangement uses TRBV6-1 and TRBJ2-5; D possibly corresponds to TRBD2 (6 bases). Trimming shortened V by 0 bases and J by 7 bases, and 21 bases separated the two germline ends. Per the germline V gene, CDR1 is MNHNS and CDR2 is SASEGT. The CDR3 runs 17 residues.

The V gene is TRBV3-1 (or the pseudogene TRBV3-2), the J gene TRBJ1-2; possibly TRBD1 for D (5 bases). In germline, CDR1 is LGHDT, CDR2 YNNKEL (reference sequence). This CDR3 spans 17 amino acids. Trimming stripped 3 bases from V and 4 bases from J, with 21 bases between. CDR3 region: CASSQAWSGTRGYGYTF. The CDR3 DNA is TGTGCCAGCAGCCAGGCATGGTCAGGGACGAGGGGCTATGGCTACACCTTC.

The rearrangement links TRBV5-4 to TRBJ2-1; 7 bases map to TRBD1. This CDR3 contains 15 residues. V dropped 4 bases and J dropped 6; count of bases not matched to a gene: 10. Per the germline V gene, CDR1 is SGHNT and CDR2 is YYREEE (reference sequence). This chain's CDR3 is CASSPQDRELNEQFF. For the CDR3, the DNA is TGTGCCAGCAGCCCTCAAGACAGGGAACTCAATGAGCAGTTCTTC. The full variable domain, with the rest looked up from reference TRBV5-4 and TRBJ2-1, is ETGVTQSPTHLIKTRGQQVTLRCSSQSGHNTVSWYQQALGQGPQFIFQYYREEENGRGNFPPRFSGLQFPNYSSELNVNALELDDSALYLCASSPQDRELNEQFFGPGTRLTVL.

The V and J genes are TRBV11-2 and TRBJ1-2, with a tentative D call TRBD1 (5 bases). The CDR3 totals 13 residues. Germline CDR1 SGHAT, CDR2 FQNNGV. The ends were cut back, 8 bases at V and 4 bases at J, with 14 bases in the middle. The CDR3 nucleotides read TGTGCCAGCTCCCACCCAGGGATCTATGGCTACACCTTC. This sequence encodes CASSHPGIYGYTF. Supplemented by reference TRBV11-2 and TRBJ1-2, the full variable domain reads EAGVAQSPRYKIIEKRQSVAFWCNPISGHATLYWYQQILGQGPKLLIQFQNNGVVDDSQLPKDRFSAERLKGVDSTLKIQPAKLEDSAVYLCASSHPGIYGYTFGSGTRLTVV.